The 12 T cell receptor beta chains presented below share a single source sample, sequenced in a study of graft-versus-host responses after intestinal transplantation. Repertoires were generated with immunoSEQ multiplex PCR, while TCRdb's copy carries only in-frame clones and drops some. This sample carries fewer than 11,000 clones, almost 95% of them seen once, and the ten largest clones take more than 4%. The specimen comprised PBMCs, sampled approximately 69 days after transplant. These receptor sequences come from a human patient who received an intestinal transplant, so some T cells may come from the graft donor.

The chain links TRBV27 to TRBJ2-3, with 9 bases lining up with TRBD2. CDR3 length: 16 amino acids. Trimming took 5 bases from V and 1 from J; bases not matched to a gene: 7. Germline V gene sequence: CDR1 MNHEY, CDR2 SMNVEV (reference sequence). This CDR3 is CASSPGTSPRTDTQYF. The CDR3 DNA sequence: TGTGCCAGCAGTCCCGGGACTAGCCCACGCACAGATACGCAGTATTTT.

The CDR3 DNA is TGTGCCAGCAGCTTAACGGGCCCACAAGAGACCCAGTACTTC. The encoded protein is CASSLTGPQETQYF. The gene calls are TRBV7-3 and TRBJ2-5; no definite D call. The CDR3 spans 14 residues. Trimming removed 0 bases at V and 2 bases at J, with 7 bases between. Germline CDR1 reads SGHTA; CDR2 reads FQGTGA. Based on the CDR3 plus reference TRBV7-3 and TRBJ2-5, the full variable domain is GAGVSQTPSNKVTEKGKYVELRCDPISGHTALYWYRQSLGQGPEFLIYFQGTGAADDSGLPNDRFFAVRPEGSVSTLKIQRTERGDSAVYLCASSLTGPQETQYFGPGTRLLVL.

The rearrangement joins TRBV6-1 to TRBJ2-7, with D perhaps TRBD2 (6 bases). The V end lost 9 bases, the J end lost 5 bases, and 14 bases lay between the germline ends. The CDR3 is made up of 12 amino acids. CDR1 is MNHNS and CDR2 is SASEGT in the germline V gene. CDR3: CASRAGIHEQYF. DNA for the CDR3: TGTGCCAGTAGGGCGGGGATCCACGAGCAGTACTTC.

The chain employs TRBV6-1 and TRBJ2-7; 14 nucleotides line up with TRBD2. V shed 3 bases, J shed 5 bases, and the junction held 9 bases outside the gene matches. Germline loops: CDR1 MNHNS, CDR2 SASEGT. The CDR3 is 17 amino acids. The DNA of the CDR3 is TGTGCCAGCAGTGACCCGGGACTAGCGGGAGTTTCAAACGAGCAGTACTTC. Protein product: CASSDPGLAGVSNEQYF.

With regard to this clone: Germline is not matched at one junction end, which may reflect a read error. The V gene is TRBV11-2, the J gene TRBJ2-1; unclear D gene. This CDR3 is built from 11 residues. CDR1 is SGHAT and CDR2 is FQNNGV in the germline V gene. Here the CDR3 reads CASSLDNEQFF. The CDR3 DNA reads TGTGCCAGCAGCCTAGATAATGAGCAGTTCTTC.

The V and J genes are TRBV6-6 and TRBJ2-7; no firm D call. CDR1 is MNHNY and CDR2 is SVGAGI in the germline V gene (reference sequence). The CDR3 extends over 13 amino acids. Trimming removed 0 bases from V and 3 bases from J, with 6 bases in between. The CDR3, as DNA: TGTGCCAGCAGTTACTCCCTGAACTACGAGCAGTACTTC. Protein sequence: CASSYSLNYEQYF.

This sequence joins TRBV9 and TRBJ1-4; D is uncertain. V lost 2 bases to trimming and J lost 0 bases, with 2 bases between them. CDR1 and CDR2 (germline): SGDLS, YYNGEE. CDR3 size: 13 residues. The CDR3 sequence: CASSVSTNEKLFF. CDR3 sequence (DNA): TGTGCCAGCAGCGTGTCAACTAATGAAAAACTGTTTTTT.

The chain recombines TRBV19 with TRBJ2-3; TRBD2 matches 8 bases. This CDR3 has 15 residues. V shed 1 base, J shed 5 bases, and the junction held 5 bases outside the gene matches. Germline V lookup: CDR1 LNHDA, CDR2 SQIVND (reference sequence). DNA for the CDR3: TGTGCCAGTAGTATAGCGGGAGGGCCGTTAGATACGCAGTATTTT. It specifies CASSIAGGPLDTQYF. Supplemented by reference TRBV19 and TRBJ2-3, the full variable domain reads DGGITQSPKYLFRKEGQNVTLSCEQNLNHDAMYWYRQDPGQGLRLIYYSQIVNDFQKGDIAEGYSVSREKKESFPLTVTSAQKNPTAFYLCASSIAGGPLDTQYFGPGTRLTVL.

Here the CDR3 reads CASSSQGDQPQHF. For the CDR3, the DNA is TGCGCCAGCAGCTCACAGGGAGATCAGCCCCAGCATTTT. J is TRBJ1-5 and V is TRBV5-1; tentative D call: TRBD1 (6 bases). The CDR3 extends over 13 amino acids. Deletions cut 3 bases from V and 5 bases from J, with 9 bases between. CDR1 and CDR2 (germline): SGHRS, YFSETQ.

V and J are TRBV4-1 and TRBJ2-7; tentatively, D is TRBD2 (6 bases). V was clipped by 1 base and J by 4 bases, with 17 bases between them. Germline V lookup: CDR1 MGHRA, CDR2 YSYEKL. The CDR3 loop spans 16 amino acids. CDR3 sequence reads: CASSQGYVGSMYEQYF. The DNA of the CDR3 is TGCGCCAGCAGCCAAGGTTACGTCGGGAGTATGTACGAGCAGTACTTC.

The chain links TRBV9 to TRBJ2-5; 7 bases line up with TRBD2. The end of the DNA fits TRBJ2-7 better, so the J call may be wrong. Germline V gene lookup returns CDR1 SGDLS and CDR2 YYNGEE. The CDR3 loop spans 16 amino acids. Here the CDR3 reads CASSGDPGGSRYEQYF. CDR3 DNA sequence: TGTGCCAGCAGCGGAGACCCGGGCGGGAGTAGGTACGAGCAGTACTTC.

The V call is TRBV6-4, the J call TRBJ1-6; D is unresolved. The CDR3 spans 15 residues. Germline V lookup: CDR1 MRHNA, CDR2 SNTAGT. The V end lost 3 bases, the J end lost 1 base, and 7 bases lay between the germline ends. This chain's CDR3 is CASSEQASYNSPLHF. The CDR3 nucleotides are TGTGCCAGCAGTGAACAAGCTTCCTATAATTCACCCCTCCACTTT.